The 24 T cell receptor beta chains below come from one sample, sequenced in a study of shared clonotypes between healthy human individuals. Here immunoSEQ multiplex PCR was the method, and the copy in TCRdb shows in-frame clones only, minus some. The sample includes about 460,000 clones, 75% to 80% of them seen just once. The material sequenced was PBMCs. The receptors were gathered from a woman between 40 and 50 years old in good health. Some clones in this sample may be carry-over from other donors' samples.

The V gene is TRBV18, the J gene TRBJ2-1; 8 bases fit TRBD1. In germline, CDR1 is KGHSH, CDR2 LQKENI. V dropped 5 bases and J dropped 9; count of bases not matched to a gene: 9. The CDR3 is 14 residues long. DNA for the CDR3: TGTGCCAGCTCAATGACAGGGGATTGGGGTGAGCAGTTCTTC. The encoded protein is CASSMTGDWGEQFF.

The rearrangement links TRBV30 to TRBJ2-1; no definite D call. With 5 bases removed from V and 4 bases from J, the gap between germline ends came to 15 bases. CDR1 and CDR2 (germline): GTSNPN, SVGIG (reference sequence). This CDR3 contains 14 residues. This CDR3 reads CAWGNFDLYNEQFF. CDR3 DNA: TGTGCCTGGGGGAACTTCGACTTGTACAATGAGCAGTTCTTC.

This clone was found once. The chain recombines TRBV7-8 with TRBJ1-4; 8 bases map to TRBD1. With V trimmed by 5 bases and J by 7 bases, 6 bases remained unmatched. The CDR3 extends over 14 amino acids. Germline V CDR1 and CDR2: SGHVS, FQNEAQ. DNA of the CDR3: TGTGCCAGCAGCCCCAGGGGGCAGTTTGAAAAACTGTTTTTT. It encodes CASSPRGQFEKLFF.

The V and J genes are TRBV1 and TRBJ2-5; the table calls TRBD1, which could not be checked here. TRBV1 is reported as a pseudogene. The CDR3 sequence is 14 residues long. Here the CDR3 reads CTSSHHRGRETQYF. In nucleotides, the CDR3 is TGCACCAGCAGCCACCACAGGGGGAGGGAGACCCAGTACTTC.

For this clone: The junction shows a germline mismatch at one end, possibly a read error. The same CDR3 is also encoded by other DNA sequences in this sample. The chain carries TRBV5-4 and TRBJ1-2; 7 bases match TRBD1. The CDR3 extends over 14 amino acids. Germline loops: CDR1 SGHNT, CDR2 YYREEE (reference sequence). The CDR3 nucleotides are TGTGCCAGCAGCCCGCCGGGACAGAACTATGGCTACACCTTT. This gives the protein CASSPPGQNYGYTF.

This clone has only a few counts. The V gene is TRBV27, the J gene TRBJ2-7; no reliable D call. Germline V gene lookup returns CDR1 MNHEY and CDR2 SMNVEV (reference sequence). V was trimmed by 5 bases and J by 1 base, leaving 21 bases between them. This CDR3 has 17 residues. The CDR3 region has the DNA TGTGCCAGCAGTCCCATCTCGGTACTTATGTCATCCTACGAGCAGTACTTC. Protein product: CASSPISVLMSSYEQYF.

The rearrangement joins TRBV5-4 to TRBJ2-7; 11 bases are shared with TRBD2. The length of the CDR3 is 15 residues. Trimming cost V 0 bases and J 5 bases; bases outside gene matches: 4. CDR1 is SGHNT, CDR2 YYREEE, per germline (reference sequence). The CDR3 loop reads CASSLAGTSGNEQYF. The CDR3 nucleotides read TGTGCCAGCAGCTTGGCCGGGACTAGCGGAAACGAGCAGTACTTC.

This CDR3 is CASSLEDSADTQYF. CDR3 DNA: TGTGCCAGCAGCTTAGAAGATAGCGCAGATACGCAGTATTTT. The V call is TRBV11-3, the J call TRBJ2-3; a possible D gene is TRBD2 (5 bases). CDR3 length: 14 residues. Germline values: CDR1 SGHNT, CDR2 YENEEA. V shed 0 bases and J shed 4 bases, with 8 bases lying between them.

As to this clone: A far larger clone is just one base off, so this is likely a read error. The same CDR3 also results from other DNA sequences found in this sample. The chain is built from TRBV30 and TRBJ2-7, with 12 nucleotides matching TRBD2. Germline V gives CDR1 GTSNPN, CDR2 SVGIG (reference sequence). The J segment lost 7 bases and the V segment lost 3 bases, leaving 10 bases of the junction unmatched. The CDR3 spans 15 residues. Here the CDR3 reads CAWRLAGGLWDEQYF. The CDR3 DNA follows: TGTGCCTGGAGACTAGCGGGGGGATTGTGGGATGAGCAGTACTTC.

The chain links TRBV6-1 to TRBJ1-5, with a tentative D call TRBD1 (6 bases). The CDR3 runs 15 residues. Per the germline V gene, CDR1 is MNHNS and CDR2 is SASEGT. V gave up 2 bases and J gave up 4 bases, with 12 bases separating them. CDR3: CASSELAGANQPQHF. In nucleotides, the CDR3 is TGTGCCAGCAGTGAATTGGCAGGGGCAAATCAGCCCCAGCATTTT.

The chain links TRBV6-1 to TRBJ2-1, with D tentatively TRBD1 (6 bases). From germline, CDR1 is MNHNS and CDR2 SASEGT. CDR3 length equals 15 residues. Deletions cut 6 bases from V and 0 bases from J, with 12 bases between. This chain's CDR3 is CASRPTGSSYNEQFF. CDR3 coding DNA: TGTGCCAGCAGACCTACAGGGAGCTCCTACAATGAGCAGTTCTTC.

V and J are TRBV30 and TRBJ1-4; D is perhaps TRBD1 (5 bases). Per the germline V gene, CDR1 is GTSNPN and CDR2 is SVGIG (reference sequence). This CDR3 is built from 16 residues. V was shortened by 4 bases and J by 0 bases, with 15 bases between the two germline ends. The CDR3 here is CAWKLLGHATNEKLFF. In DNA form, the CDR3 reads TGTGCCTGGAAGCTTCTGGGGCATGCAACTAATGAAAAACTGTTTTTT.

This chain connects TRBV15 to TRBJ2-7; 7 bases align to TRBD1. V lost 4 bases and J lost 3; bases outside the gene matches: 9. CDR3 length: 15 residues. Germline CDR1 LNHNV, CDR2 YYDKDF (reference sequence). The CDR3 region is CATSNQRQGGYEQYF. The CDR3 nucleotides read TGTGCCACCAGCAACCAAAGACAGGGTGGCTACGAGCAGTACTTC.

In its sample, this clone was seen once. V and J are TRBV19 and TRBJ2-7, with TRBD2 matching 8 bases. With V trimmed by 6 bases and J by 3 bases, 7 bases remained unmatched. This CDR3 is built from 14 residues. Germline CDR1 LNHDA, CDR2 SQIVND (reference sequence). CDR3 loop: CASSPSSGSYEQYF. CDR3 DNA sequence: TGTGCCAGTAGCCCATCGAGCGGGAGCTACGAGCAGTACTTC.

This clone was detected once. The rearrangement joins TRBV9 to TRBJ2-3; D is possibly TRBD2 (5 bases). The CDR3 has 14 residues. Per germline, CDR1 SGDLS and CDR2 YYNGEE. With 4 bases removed from V and 1 base from J, the gap between germline ends came to 10 bases. DNA of the CDR3: TGTGCCAGCAGCCCCGGAGGAGGCACAGATACGCAGTATTTT. Translated, it gives CASSPGGGTDTQYF.

The J gene is TRBJ2-7, the V gene TRBV7-3; 8 nucleotides match TRBD1. CDR1 SGHTA and CDR2 FQGTGA come from the germline V gene. CDR3 size: 16 residues. V shed 4 bases and J 3 bases; nucleotides not matched to a gene: 11. The CDR3 protein is CASSSCPGQEDYEQYF. DNA for the CDR3: TGTGCCAGCAGCTCCTGTCCGGGACAGGAAGACTACGAGCAGTACTTC.

The J gene is TRBJ2-4, the V gene TRBV5-4; 13 bases map to TRBD2. J gave up 7 bases and V 0 bases, and 1 base lay outside the gene matches. The CDR3 has 15 residues. In germline, CDR1 is SGHNT, CDR2 YYREEE (reference sequence). The CDR3 sequence is CASSLVTSGRNIQYF. CDR3 DNA: TGTGCCAGCAGCTTGGTGACTAGCGGGAGGAACATTCAGTACTTC.

This clone was recorded a few times. The V call is TRBV28, the J call TRBJ2-7; 9 nucleotides match TRBD1. V gave up 10 bases and J gave up 6 bases; unmatched junction bases: 7. The germline V gene has CDR1 MDHEN and CDR2 SYDVKM. This CDR3 comprises 12 residues. The CDR3 protein is CATSGTGREQYF. The CDR3 DNA reads TGTGCCACCAGCGGGACAGGGCGCGAGCAGTACTTC.

The CDR3 region has the DNA TGCAGCGCCCTGAGGGGGACAGCCTTGGGCGAACAGTACTTC. Encoded protein: CSALRGTALGEQYF. The gene calls are TRBV29-1 and TRBJ2-5, with 7 bases aligning to TRBD1. This CDR3 comprises 14 residues. The V gene's germline CDR1 is SQVTM and CDR2 ANQGSEA. V lost 7 bases, J lost 11 bases, and 19 bases stayed unmatched.

The rearrangement joins TRBV18 to TRBJ1-5; D may be TRBD1 (6 bases). Germline V gene data show CDR1 as KGHSH and CDR2 as LQKENI. V was trimmed by 2 bases and J by 1 base, leaving 12 bases between them. The length of the CDR3 is 16 residues. The CDR3 here is CASSPVAGTSNQPQHF. CDR3 DNA sequence: TGTGCCAGCTCACCAGTCGCAGGGACAAGCAATCAGCCCCAGCATTTT.

This chain links TRBV6-1 with TRBJ2-7; D might be TRBD1 (7 bases). CDR1 is MNHNS and CDR2 is SASEGT in the germline V gene. Trimming pared 5 bases from V and 7 bases from J, leaving 18 bases between. The length of the CDR3 is 14 residues. The CDR3 DNA sequence: TGTGCCAGCAGTTCGCGACAGGGAGGAGATGAGCAGTACTTC. The encoded protein is CASSSRQGGDEQYF.

Notes on this clone: Other DNA sequences in the sample encode the same CDR3. This sequence joins TRBV18 and TRBJ1-1, with D hard to call. The CDR3 has 12 residues. With 2 bases removed from V and 1 base from J, the gap between germline ends came to 2 bases. Germline V CDR1 and CDR2: KGHSH, LQKENI. In DNA form, the CDR3 reads TGTGCCAGCTCACCAGGGAACACTGAAGCTTTCTTT. It encodes CASSPGNTEAFF.

Worth noting for this clone: A single base is all that separates this from a far larger clone, so a read error is likely. The same CDR3 arises from other DNA sequences in this sample as well. The chain employs TRBV25-1 and TRBJ1-4, with no clear D. Trimming removed 5 bases from V and 5 bases from J, with 3 bases in between. Germline CDR1 MGHDK, CDR2 SYGVNS. This CDR3 comprises 11 residues. The CDR3 sequence: CASSSNEKLFF. The CDR3 coding sequence is TGTGCCAGCAGTTCGAATGAAAAACTGTTTTTT.

The chain joins TRBV7-9 to TRBJ1-2; no clear D. The germline CDR1 and CDR2 sequences are SEHNR and FQNEAQ (reference sequence). This CDR3 region has 14 residues. V lost 4 bases to trimming and J lost 5 bases, with 14 bases between them. The CDR3 bases are TGTGCCAGCAGCTCGCCACTCCCTCGGTATGGCTACACCTTC. It codes for CASSSPLPRYGYTF.